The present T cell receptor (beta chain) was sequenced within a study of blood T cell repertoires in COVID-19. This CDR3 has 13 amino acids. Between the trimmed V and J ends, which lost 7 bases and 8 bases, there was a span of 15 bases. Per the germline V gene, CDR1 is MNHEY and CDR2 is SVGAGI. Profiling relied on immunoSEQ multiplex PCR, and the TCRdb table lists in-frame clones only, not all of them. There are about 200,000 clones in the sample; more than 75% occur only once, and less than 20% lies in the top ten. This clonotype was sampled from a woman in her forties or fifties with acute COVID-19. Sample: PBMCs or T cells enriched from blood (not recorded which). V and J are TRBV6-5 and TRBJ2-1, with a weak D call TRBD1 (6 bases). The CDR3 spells CASKGDLGHEQFF. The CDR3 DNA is TGTGCCAGCAAGGGGGACCTGGGCCATGAGCAGTTCTTC.